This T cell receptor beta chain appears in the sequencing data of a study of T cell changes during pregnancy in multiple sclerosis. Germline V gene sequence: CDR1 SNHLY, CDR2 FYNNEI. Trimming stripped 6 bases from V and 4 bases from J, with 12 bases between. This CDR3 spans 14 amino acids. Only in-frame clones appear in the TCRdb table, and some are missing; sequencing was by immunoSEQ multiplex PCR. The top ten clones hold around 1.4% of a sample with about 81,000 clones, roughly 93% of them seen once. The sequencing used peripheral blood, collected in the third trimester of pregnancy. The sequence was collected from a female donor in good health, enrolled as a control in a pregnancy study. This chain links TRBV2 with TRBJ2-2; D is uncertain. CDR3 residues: CASRRGEITGELFF. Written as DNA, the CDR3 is TGTGCCAGCAGAAGAGGTGAGATCACCGGGGAGCTGTTTTTT.